Following are 17 T cell receptor beta chains from one sample sequenced in a study of metastatic and nonmetastatic thyroid tumors. TCRdb called clones again from the PCR reads with MiXCR. The sample yields under 95,000 clones, approximately 9% seen once. Each patient came to thyroid surgery without any prior treatment (of any kind). The sequenced material came from blood. These TCRs come from a female donor with papillary thyroid cancer or a benign thyroid nodule (not recorded which). Some clones in this sample may be carry-over from other donors' samples.

The genes are TRBV6-1 and TRBJ1-1, with D uncertain. V was trimmed by 7 bases and J by 7 bases, leaving 19 bases between them. In germline, CDR1 is MNHNS, CDR2 SASEGT. The CDR3 has 14 residues. CDR3 sequence reads: CASTTSEGVSEAFF. The CDR3 DNA reads as TGTGCCAGCACTACATCAGAGGGTGTGAGTGAAGCTTTCTTT.

J is TRBJ1-4 and V is TRBV19, with 7 bases lining up with TRBD1. Looked up from germline, CDR1 is LNHDA and CDR2 is SQIVND (reference sequence). The length of the CDR3 is 16 residues. The junction had 13 bases not matched to a gene; V was cut back by 5 bases and J by 7 bases. The CDR3 protein is CASSPTWRGQSEKLFF. The DNA of the CDR3 is TGTGCCAGTAGTCCCACCTGGAGGGGGCAAAGTGAAAAACTGTTTTTT.

This clone was counted ten times or more. Other DNA sequences in the same sample also yield this CDR3. V usage is TRBV24-1 and J usage is TRBJ2-5; D remains unclear. V lost 5 bases and J 2 bases, leaving 14 bases between the germline ends. Germline V CDR1 and CDR2: KGHDR, SFDVKD. The length of the CDR3 is 15 residues. CDR3 nucleotides: TGTGCCACCAGTGGCGGACCGAATACGCAAGAGACCCAGTACTTC. It is translated as CATSGGPNTQETQYF.

This clone was found many times. The rearrangement joins TRBV5-1 to TRBJ1-1; D is uncertain. Trimming shortened V by 3 bases and J by 0 bases, and 6 bases separated the two germline ends. The germline gives CDR1 SGHRS, CDR2 YFSETQ. The CDR3 is 13 amino acids. The chain's CDR3 is CASSSSVNTEAFF. The CDR3 bases are TGCGCCAGCAGCTCGTCAGTGAACACTGAAGCTTTCTTT. Filled out from reference TRBV5-1 and TRBJ1-1, the complete variable domain reads KAGVTQTPRYLIKTRGQQVTLSCSPISGHRSVSWYQQTPGQGLQFLFEYFSETQRNKGNFPGRFSGRQFSNSRSEMNVSTLELGDSALYLCASSSSVNTEAFFGQGTRLTVV.

This clone came up many times. CDR3 DNA sequence: TGCGCCAGCAGCCAAGAGAGCGGAAATCAGCCCCAGCATTTT. This codes for CASSQESGNQPQHF. The chain links TRBV4-1 to TRBJ1-5; D gene unclear. CDR1 is MGHRA and CDR2 is YSYEKL in the germline V gene. Trimming took 0 bases from V and 4 from J, leaving 7 bases between them. The CDR3 has 14 amino acids.

The CDR3: CASSLGLYYEQYF. CDR3 DNA: TGTGCCAGCAGTTTGGGACTTTACTACGAGCAGTACTTC. This rearrangement joins TRBV2 to TRBJ2-7, with D possibly TRBD2 on 6 matching bases. Germline V CDR1 and CDR2: SNHLY, FYNNEI. V was trimmed by 5 bases and J by 3 bases, leaving 11 bases between them. This CDR3 region has 13 residues.

This clone was seen a handful of times. A much larger clone lies one base from this, so it may be a read error. The same CDR3 can be traced to other DNA sequences in this sample. The chain is built from TRBV9 and TRBJ2-2; tentative D call: TRBD1 (5 bases). This CDR3 has 14 residues. The germline CDR1 and CDR2 sequences are SGDLS and YYNGEE. The CDR3 protein is CASSVQGRPGELFF. The CDR3, as DNA: TGTGCCAGCAGCGTACAGGGTAGGCCCGGTGAGCTGTTTTTT.

This clone was detected a few times. The chain combines TRBV6-1 with TRBJ2-7, with a weak D call TRBD2 (6 bases). From germline, CDR1 is MNHNS and CDR2 SASEGT. CDR3 length: 14 residues. Trimming left V 3 bases short and J 2 bases short, with 11 bases between. CDR3 DNA: TGTGCCAGCAGTGAGACTCCGGGGGCCTACGAGCAGTACTTC. Protein: CASSETPGAYEQYF.

This clone was seen many times. This could be a read error, since a much larger clone is one nucleotide away. The rearrangement joins TRBV6-1 to TRBJ1-6, with 7 positions matching TRBD1. CDR1 is MNHNS, CDR2 SASEGT, per germline. The CDR3 runs to 15 residues. The CDR3 reads CASSSPTGSNPPLHF. CDR3 DNA sequence: TGTGCCAGCAGCTCCCCGACAGGGAGTAATCCACCCCTCCACTTT.

The rearrangement joins TRBV7-3 to TRBJ2-1; 16 bases map to TRBD2. The V gene's germline CDR1 is SGHTA and CDR2 FQGTGA. This CDR3 comprises 17 residues. V lost 4 bases, J lost 2 bases, and 2 bases stayed unmatched. The DNA for the CDR3 is TGTGCCAGCAGCTCCGGGACTAGCGGGGGGGCCTACAATGAGCAGTTCTTC. Its protein is CASSSGTSGGAYNEQFF.

In its sample, this clone was seen many times. The V gene is TRBV6-5, the J gene TRBJ1-4; the D is unclear. Germline V gives CDR1 MNHEY, CDR2 SVGAGI. This CDR3 region has 18 residues. V lost 0 bases and J lost 4, with 18 bases in between. CDR3 sequence: CASSYSRPDGPRNEKLFF. For the CDR3, the DNA is TGTGCCAGCAGTTACTCGAGGCCAGACGGACCACGTAATGAAAAACTGTTTTTT.

This clone has a count of ten or more. The genes are TRBV20-1 and TRBJ1-1; TRBD1 is a possible D gene (5 bases). This CDR3 is 14 amino acids long. V was pared by 0 bases and J by 4 bases, with 12 bases between. Germline CDR1 is DFQATT and CDR2 is SNEGSKA (reference sequence). The CDR3 spells CSARDVVGGTEAFF. Here the CDR3 DNA reads TGCAGTGCTAGAGATGTGGTTGGGGGCACTGAAGCTTTCTTT.

This clone showed up many times. The rearrangement uses TRBV6-1 and TRBJ2-3; 13 bases are shared with TRBD2. The CDR3 spans 12 residues. Germline V lookup: CDR1 MNHNS, CDR2 SASEGT. V dropped 6 bases and J dropped 9; count of bases not matched to a gene: 0. The CDR3 nucleotides read TGTGCCAGCAGGACTAGCGGGGGGACGCAGTATTTT. Translated: CASRTSGGTQYF.

This clone was detected many times. The chain combines TRBV6-1 with TRBJ2-1; 9 positions agree with TRBD1. This CDR3 is built from 13 residues. The germline V gene encodes CDR1 MNHNS and CDR2 SASEGT. The V segment lost 8 bases and the J segment 9 bases; nucleotides outside the gene matches: 8. CDR3 protein: CASAIQGAAEQFF. The CDR3 DNA reads as TGTGCCAGCGCAATACAGGGGGCAGCTGAGCAGTTCTTC.

This clone was recorded many times. The rearrangement links TRBV7-9 to TRBJ2-5; 8 nucleotides agree with TRBD2. V lost 2 bases and J lost 2; bases outside the gene matches: 4. The CDR3 loop spans 15 amino acids. The germline V gene has CDR1 SEHNR and CDR2 FQNEAQ (reference sequence). This chain's CDR3 is CASSLWAGGQETQYF. The DNA of the CDR3 is TGTGCCAGCAGCTTATGGGCGGGGGGACAAGAGACCCAGTACTTC.

This clone was recorded many times. The chain uses TRBV4-1 and TRBJ2-5; 11 bases line up with TRBD2. With V trimmed by 4 bases and J by 1 base, 5 bases remained unmatched. In germline, CDR1 is MGHRA, CDR2 YSYEKL. There are 16 residues in the CDR3. This CDR3 reads CASSPRLAGPQETQYF. Written as DNA, the CDR3 is TGCGCCAGCAGCCCTCGACTAGCGGGGCCCCAAGAGACCCAGTACTTC.

This clone was observed at least ten times. The V gene is TRBV30, the J gene TRBJ1-2; the D gene is possibly TRBD1 (6 bases). The CDR3 has 16 amino acids. V lost 2 bases to trimming and J lost 2 bases, with 18 bases between them. Germline V gene lookup returns CDR1 GTSNPN and CDR2 SVGIG (reference sequence). For the CDR3, the DNA is TGTGCCTGGAGTCCCCATGGGGCGACAGGAAACTATGGCTACACCTTC. Translating it yields CAWSPHGATGNYGYTF.